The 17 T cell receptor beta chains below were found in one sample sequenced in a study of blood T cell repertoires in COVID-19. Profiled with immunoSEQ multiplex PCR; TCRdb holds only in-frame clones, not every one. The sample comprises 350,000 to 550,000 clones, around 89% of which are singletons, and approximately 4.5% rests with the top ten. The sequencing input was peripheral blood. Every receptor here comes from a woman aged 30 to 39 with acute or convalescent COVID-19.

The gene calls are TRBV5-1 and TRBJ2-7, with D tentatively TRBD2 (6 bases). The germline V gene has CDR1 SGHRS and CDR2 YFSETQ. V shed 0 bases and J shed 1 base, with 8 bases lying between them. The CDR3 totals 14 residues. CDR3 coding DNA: TGCGCCAGCAGCTTGGTTGGACTATCCTACGAGCAGTACTTC. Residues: CASSLVGLSYEQYF.

The CDR3 loop reads CASSGAGGSYEQYF. The CDR3 DNA follows: TGTGCCAGCAGCGGAGCGGGGGGTTCGTACGAGCAGTACTTC. The chain employs TRBV5-6 and TRBJ2-7, with 9 positions matching TRBD2. Germline CDR1 is SGHDT and CDR2 is YYEEEE. The V segment lost 4 bases and the J segment 4 bases; nucleotides outside the gene matches: 6. The CDR3 runs to 14 residues.

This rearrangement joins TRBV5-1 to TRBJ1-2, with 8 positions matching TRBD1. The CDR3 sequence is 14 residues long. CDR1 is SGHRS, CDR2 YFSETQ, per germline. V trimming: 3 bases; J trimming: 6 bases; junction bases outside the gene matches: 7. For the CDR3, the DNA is TGCGCCAGCAGCTCAGGACAGGGAGCGGATGGCTACACCTTC. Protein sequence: CASSSGQGADGYTF.

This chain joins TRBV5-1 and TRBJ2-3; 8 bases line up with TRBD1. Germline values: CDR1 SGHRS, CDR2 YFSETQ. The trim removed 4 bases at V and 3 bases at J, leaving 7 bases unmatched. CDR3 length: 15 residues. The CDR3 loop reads CASSVGQETTDTQYF. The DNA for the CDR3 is TGCGCCAGCAGCGTGGGACAGGAGACGACAGATACGCAGTATTTT.

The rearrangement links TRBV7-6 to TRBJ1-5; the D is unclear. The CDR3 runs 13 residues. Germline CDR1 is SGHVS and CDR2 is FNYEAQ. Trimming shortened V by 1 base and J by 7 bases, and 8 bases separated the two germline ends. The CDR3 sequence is CASSLVSGQPQHF. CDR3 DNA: TGTGCCAGCAGCTTAGTATCCGGGCAGCCCCAGCATTTT.

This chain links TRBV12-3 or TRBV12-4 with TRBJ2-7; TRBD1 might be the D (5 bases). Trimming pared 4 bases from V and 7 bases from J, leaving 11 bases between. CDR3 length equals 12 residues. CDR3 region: CASSSAGWEQYF. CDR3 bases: TGTGCCAGCAGTTCGGCAGGGTGGGAGCAGTACTTC.

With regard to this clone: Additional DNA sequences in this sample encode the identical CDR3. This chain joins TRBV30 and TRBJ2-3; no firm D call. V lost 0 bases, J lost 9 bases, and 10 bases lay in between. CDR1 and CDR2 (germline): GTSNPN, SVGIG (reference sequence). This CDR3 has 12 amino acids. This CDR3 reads CAWSVVGVTQYF. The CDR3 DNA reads TGTGCCTGGAGTGTGGTTGGAGTCACGCAGTATTTT. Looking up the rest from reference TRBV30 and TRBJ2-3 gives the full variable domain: SQTIHQWPATLVQPVGSPLSLECTVEGTSNPNLYWYRQAAGRGLQLLFYSVGIGQISSEVPQNLSASRPQDRQFILSSKKLLLSDSGFYLCAWSVVGVTQYFGPGTRLTVL.

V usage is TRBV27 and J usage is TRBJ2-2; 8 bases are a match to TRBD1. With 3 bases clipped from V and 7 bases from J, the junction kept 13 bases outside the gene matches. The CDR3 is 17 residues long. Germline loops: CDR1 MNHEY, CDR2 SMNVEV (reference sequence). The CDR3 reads CASSFLTKQTGDGELFF. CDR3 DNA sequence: TGTGCCAGCAGTTTCCTAACCAAACAGACAGGGGACGGGGAGCTGTTTTTT.

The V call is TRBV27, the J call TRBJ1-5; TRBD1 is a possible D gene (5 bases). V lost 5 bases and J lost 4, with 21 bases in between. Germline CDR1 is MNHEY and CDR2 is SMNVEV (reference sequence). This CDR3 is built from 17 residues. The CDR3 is CASSGSGGARGNQPQHF. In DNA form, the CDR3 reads TGTGCCAGCAGTGGCTCGGGAGGGGCGCGGGGAAATCAGCCCCAGCATTTT.

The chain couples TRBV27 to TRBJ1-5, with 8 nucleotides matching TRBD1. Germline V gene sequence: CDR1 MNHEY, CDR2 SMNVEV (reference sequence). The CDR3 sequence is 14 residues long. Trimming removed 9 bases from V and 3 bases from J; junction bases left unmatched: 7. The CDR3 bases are TGTGCCAGTTCGACAGGGGTTGACAATCAGCCCCAGCATTTT. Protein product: CASSTGVDNQPQHF.

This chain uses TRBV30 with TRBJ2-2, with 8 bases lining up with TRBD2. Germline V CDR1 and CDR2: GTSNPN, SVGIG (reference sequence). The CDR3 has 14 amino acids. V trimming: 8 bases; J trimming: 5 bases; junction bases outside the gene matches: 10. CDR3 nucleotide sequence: TGTGCCCGACGTAGCGGGGAGGTAACCGGGGAGCTGTTTTTT. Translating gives CARRSGEVTGELFF.

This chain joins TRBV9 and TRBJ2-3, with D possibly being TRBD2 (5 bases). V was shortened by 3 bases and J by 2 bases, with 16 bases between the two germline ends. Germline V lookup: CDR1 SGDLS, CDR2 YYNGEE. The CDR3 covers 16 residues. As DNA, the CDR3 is TGTGCCAGCAGCGCCTCCCACGCCCTAGCCACAGATACGCAGTATTTT. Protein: CASSASHALATDTQYF.

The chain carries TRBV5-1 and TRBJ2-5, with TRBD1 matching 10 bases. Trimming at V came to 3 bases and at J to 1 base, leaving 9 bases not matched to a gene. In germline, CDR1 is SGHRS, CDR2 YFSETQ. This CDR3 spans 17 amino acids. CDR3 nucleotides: TGCGCCAGCAGCTGGGCACCGGGACAGGGGCGCCAAGAGACCCAGTACTTC. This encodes CASSWAPGQGRQETQYF.

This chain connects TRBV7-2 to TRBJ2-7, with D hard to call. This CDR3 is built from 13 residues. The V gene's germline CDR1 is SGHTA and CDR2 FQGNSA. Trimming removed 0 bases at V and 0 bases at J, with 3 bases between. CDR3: CASSLAASYEQYF. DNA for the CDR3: TGTGCCAGCAGCTTAGCGGCCTCCTACGAGCAGTACTTC.

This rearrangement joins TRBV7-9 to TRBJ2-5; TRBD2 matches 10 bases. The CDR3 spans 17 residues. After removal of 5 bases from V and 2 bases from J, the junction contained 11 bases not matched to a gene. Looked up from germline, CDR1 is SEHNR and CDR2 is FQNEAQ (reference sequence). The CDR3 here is CASSPALPLAGQETQYF. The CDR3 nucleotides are TGTGCCAGCAGCCCCGCTCTCCCACTAGCGGGACAAGAGACCCAGTACTTC.

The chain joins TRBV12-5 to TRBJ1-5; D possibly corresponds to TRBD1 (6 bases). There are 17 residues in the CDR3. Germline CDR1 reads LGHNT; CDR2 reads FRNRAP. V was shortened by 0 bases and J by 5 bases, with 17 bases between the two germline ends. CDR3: CASGLVREGVRDQPQHF. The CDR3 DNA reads TGTGCTAGTGGTTTGGTACGAGAGGGGGTAAGGGATCAGCCCCAGCATTTT. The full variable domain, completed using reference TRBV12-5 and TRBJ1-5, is DARVTQTPRHKVTEMGQEVTMRCQPILGHNTVFWYRQTMMQGLELLAYFRNRAPLDDSGMPKDRFSAEMPDATLATLKIQPSEPRDSAVYFCASGLVREGVRDQPQHFGDGTRLSIL.

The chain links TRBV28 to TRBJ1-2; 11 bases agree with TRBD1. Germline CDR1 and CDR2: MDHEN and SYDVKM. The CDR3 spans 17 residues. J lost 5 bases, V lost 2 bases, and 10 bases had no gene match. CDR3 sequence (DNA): TGTGCCAGCAGTTTACAAGGGGGACAGGGGGGTCGGTATGGCTACACCTTC. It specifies CASSLQGGQGGRYGYTF.